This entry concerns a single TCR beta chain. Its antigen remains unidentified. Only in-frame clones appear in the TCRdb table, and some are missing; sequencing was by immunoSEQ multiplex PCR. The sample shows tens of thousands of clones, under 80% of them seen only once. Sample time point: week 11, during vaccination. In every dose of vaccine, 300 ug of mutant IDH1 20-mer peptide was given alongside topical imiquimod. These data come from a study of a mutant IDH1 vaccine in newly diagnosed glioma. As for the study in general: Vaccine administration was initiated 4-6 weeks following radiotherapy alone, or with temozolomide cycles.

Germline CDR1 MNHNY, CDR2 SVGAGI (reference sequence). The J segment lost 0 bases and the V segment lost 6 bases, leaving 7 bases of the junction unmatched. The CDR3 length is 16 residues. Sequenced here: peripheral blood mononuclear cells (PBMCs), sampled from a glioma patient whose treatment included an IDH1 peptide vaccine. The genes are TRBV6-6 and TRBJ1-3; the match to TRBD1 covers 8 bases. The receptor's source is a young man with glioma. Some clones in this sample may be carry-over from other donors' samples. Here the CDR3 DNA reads TGTGCCAGCAGACTCGGGACAGGATTCTCTGGAAACACCATATATTTT. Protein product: CASRLGTGFSGNTIYF.